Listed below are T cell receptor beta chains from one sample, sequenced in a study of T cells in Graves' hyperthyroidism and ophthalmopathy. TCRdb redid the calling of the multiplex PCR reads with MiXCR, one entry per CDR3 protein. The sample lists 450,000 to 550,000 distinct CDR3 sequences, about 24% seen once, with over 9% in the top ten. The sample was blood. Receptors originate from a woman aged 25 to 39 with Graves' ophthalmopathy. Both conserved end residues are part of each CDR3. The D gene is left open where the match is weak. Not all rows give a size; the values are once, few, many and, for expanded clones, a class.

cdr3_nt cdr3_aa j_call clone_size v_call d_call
TGCAGCGTTTATTCCCTGCAAGGGCTCGGTGAAGCTTTCTTT CSVYSLQGLGEAFF TRBJ1-1 many TRBV29-1 -
TGTGCCATCAGTGAGTCGGGGGAGACCCAGTACTTC CAISESGETQYF TRBJ2-5 many TRBV10-3 -
TGTGCCAGCAGGTCTTTCGGGTTTGAAGCTTTCTTT CASRSFGFEAFF TRBJ1-1 many TRBV7-6 -
TGTGCCAGCAGCGTGGGACAGGGCCCCACCTACGAGCAGTACTTC CASSVGQGPTYEQYF TRBJ2-7 few TRBV6-1 TRBD1
TGTGCCAGCAGTTCCCAAGGGACCGGAGCGCCCCAGCATTTT CASSSQGTGAPQHF TRBJ1-5 - TRBV12-3/TRBV12-4 -
TGCGCCAGCAGCTTGTCAACAGGGATTTTCACTGAAGCTTTCTTT CASSLSTGIFTEAFF TRBJ1-1 few TRBV5-1 -
TGTGCCAGCAGTTTAACCGCTTACTCTGGAAACACCATATATTTT CASSLTAYSGNTIYF TRBJ1-3 - TRBV6-1 -
TGTGCCAGCAGTGACCAGGGATTTGACACCATATATTTT CASSDQGFDTIYF TRBJ1-3 many TRBV2 -
TGTGCCAGCACCCAATCCGGACAGGGGTACTATGGCTACACCTTC CASTQSGQGYYGYTF TRBJ1-2 many TRBV6-2/TRBV6-3 TRBD1
TGTGCCAGCATCGGCAGGGGGGGGGCCGGGGAGCTGTTTTTT CASIGRGGAGELFF TRBJ2-2 few TRBV2 -
TGCGCCTCCACGCTCAGGGCCACCTCTGGAAACACCATATATTTT CASTLRATSGNTIYF TRBJ1-3 - TRBV6-1 -
TGCAGCGCCTCAGGGACAGGGGACTACGAGCAGTACTTC CSASGTGDYEQYF TRBJ2-7 many TRBV29-1 TRBD1
TGTGCCACCCATCAGGGAAACATTCAGTACTTC CATHQGNIQYF TRBJ2-4 - TRBV19 -
TGTGCCAGCAGGCCCGACAGTAACTATGGCTACACCTTC CASRPDSNYGYTF TRBJ1-2 many TRBV6-5 -
TGTGCCAGCCGACAGATGGGCTCTGAAGCTTTCTTT CASRQMGSEAFF TRBJ1-1 many TRBV10-3 -
TGTGCCAGCAGTGAGACGACAGGGCTCGACGAGCAGTACTTC CASSETTGLDEQYF TRBJ2-7 few TRBV6-1 TRBD1
TGTGCCAGCAGCACCGGGACAGGGGGTCAAGACGAGCAGTACTTC CASSTGTGGQDEQYF TRBJ2-7 many TRBV13 TRBD1
TGTGCCAGCAGTCGTCAGGGGTACTATGGCTACACCTTC CASSRQGYYGYTF TRBJ1-2 many TRBV6-5 -
TGTGCCAGCGGGACCAATCAGCCCCAGCATTTT CASGTNQPQHF TRBJ1-5 many TRBV27 -
TGCAGTGCCTCAACCGGGACAGGGGGCGCCGGGGCCAACGTCCTGACTTTC CSASTGTGGAGANVLTF TRBJ2-6 many TRBV20-1 TRBD1
TGTGCCAGCAGTTTCTGGGGGTACGGGGCCAACGTCCTGACTTTC CASSFWGYGANVLTF TRBJ2-6 many TRBV6-2/TRBV6-3 -
TGTGCCAGCAGCCAGAACCGGGACAGCACTGAAGCTTTCTTT CASSQNRDSTEAFF TRBJ1-1 few TRBV5-8 TRBD1
TGTGCCAGCAGTTTCGTTGGGGCGACAGACGACAACGTCCTGACTTTC CASSFVGATDDNVLTF TRBJ2-6 many TRBV28 -
TGCAGCGTTCCTGCTGCACAGGGCTCGAACACTGAAGCTTTCTTT CSVPAAQGSNTEAFF TRBJ1-1 many TRBV29-1 -
TGTGCCAGCAGCCAAGGATCGGGGCTGAACACTGAAGCTTTCTTT CASSQGSGLNTEAFF TRBJ1-1 few TRBV3-1 -
TGTGCCATCAGTCGCGGGAAAGATGAAGCTTTCTTT CAISRGKDEAFF TRBJ1-1 - TRBV10-3 -
TGTGCTAGTGGTCGCTATGAGGGCAATCAGCCCCAGCATTTT CASGRYEGNQPQHF TRBJ1-5 few TRBV12-5 -
TGTGCCAGCAGTTCACTCCAGGGGATCTACGAGCAGTACTTC CASSSLQGIYEQYF TRBJ2-7 many TRBV27 -
TGTGCCAGCAGAAGGGCCCCATCTTCTGGCTACACCTTC CASRRAPSSGYTF TRBJ1-2 many TRBV28 -
TGTGCCAGCAGTTTGGAGCGTAGGTGGAGAGAGACCCAGTACTTC CASSLERRWRETQYF TRBJ2-5 many TRBV28 -
TGTGCCAGCAGCCCCACGTCCTACGAGCAGTACTTC CASSPTSYEQYF TRBJ2-7 many TRBV12-3/TRBV12-4 -
TGCGCCAGCAGCCGTGGGACAGGGGATGAGTATGGCTACACCTTC CASSRGTGDEYGYTF TRBJ1-2 many TRBV4-1 TRBD1
TGTGCCAGCAGTCCGGGGACACCTAACACTGAAGCTTTCTTT CASSPGTPNTEAFF TRBJ1-1 many TRBV6-5 -
TGTGCCAGCAGTCCGTGGACATCCTACGAGCAGTACTTC CASSPWTSYEQYF TRBJ2-7 many TRBV27 -
TGCGCCAGCAGCCAAGACCCCGGGCAGGCCTATGGCTACACCTTC CASSQDPGQAYGYTF TRBJ1-2 many TRBV4-3 -
TGTGCCAGTAGTATTTTTCCCCCCGAACAGGGCTCCTATGGCTACACCTTC CASSIFPPEQGSYGYTF TRBJ1-2 many TRBV19 -
TGTGCCAGTAGTATCCTGGGGACAGGGGACACCGGGGAGCTGTTTTTT CASSILGTGDTGELFF TRBJ2-2 - TRBV19 TRBD1
TGTGCCAGCAGTTTACAGGTTAACTATGGCTACACCTTC CASSLQVNYGYTF TRBJ1-2 many TRBV12-3/TRBV12-4 -
TGTGCCAGCAGCCGTTGGGACATTACGAACACTGAAGCTTTCTTT CASSRWDITNTEAFF TRBJ1-1 many TRBV4-2 -
TGTGCCAGCAGCTTAGCTCCGGGAACGGATGGCTACACCTTC CASSLAPGTDGYTF TRBJ1-2 - TRBV7-9 -
TGCGCCAGCAGCCTGGAGGGCCTTTCCTACGAGCAGTACTTC CASSLEGLSYEQYF TRBJ2-7 - TRBV5-1 -
TGTGCCAGCAGCTCCATATCAGGGCTGGCTTTCTTT CASSSISGLAFF TRBJ1-1 many TRBV6-5 -
TGTGCCAGCACCCCGAGGGGGGGCCAAGAGACCCAGTACTTC CASTPRGGQETQYF TRBJ2-5 - TRBV12-3/TRBV12-4 -
TGTGCCACCAGCAGAGAAGGAGGGACAGGGGTCGAGCAGTACTTC CATSREGGTGVEQYF TRBJ2-7 many TRBV15 TRBD1
TGCAGTGCTAGAGATCTGGGGGGGATCTATAGCAATCAGCCCCAGCATTTT CSARDLGGIYSNQPQHF TRBJ1-5 - TRBV20-1 -
TGTGCCAGCAGTGACTCAGGGGGCTATGGCTACACCTTC CASSDSGGYGYTF TRBJ1-2 many TRBV6-4 -